The clone carrying this TCR beta chain has a handful of counts. The data derive from a study of Graves' ophthalmopathy and Graves' hyperthyroidism. RNA transcripts served as template for amplifying TCR beta CDR3 sequences. An initial RT-PCR round employing HTBI primers preceded a second-round multiplex PCR. TCRdb fed the multiplex PCR reads into MiXCR, producing one record per CDR3 protein. The top ten clones hold under 3% of a sample with hundreds of thousands of distinct CDR3 sequences, around 21% of them seen once. Stable hyperthyroid donors showed no ophthalmopathy during 18 months follow-up. CDR1 is SGHKS and CDR2 is YYEKEE in the germline V gene (reference sequence). Losses at the gene ends were 4 bases for V and 0 bases for J; bases not matched to a gene: 9. The CDR3 consists of 16 residues.

Material for sequencing was peripheral blood. This TCR was recovered from a woman aged 18-29 years with stable Graves' hyperthyroidism. The chain links TRBV5-5 to TRBJ2-5; 7 nucleotides match TRBD2. The CDR3 region has the DNA TGTGCCAGCAGCGCCGGACTAGTGGAGGACCAAGAGACCCAGTACTTC. Translating gives CASSAGLVEDQETQYF.